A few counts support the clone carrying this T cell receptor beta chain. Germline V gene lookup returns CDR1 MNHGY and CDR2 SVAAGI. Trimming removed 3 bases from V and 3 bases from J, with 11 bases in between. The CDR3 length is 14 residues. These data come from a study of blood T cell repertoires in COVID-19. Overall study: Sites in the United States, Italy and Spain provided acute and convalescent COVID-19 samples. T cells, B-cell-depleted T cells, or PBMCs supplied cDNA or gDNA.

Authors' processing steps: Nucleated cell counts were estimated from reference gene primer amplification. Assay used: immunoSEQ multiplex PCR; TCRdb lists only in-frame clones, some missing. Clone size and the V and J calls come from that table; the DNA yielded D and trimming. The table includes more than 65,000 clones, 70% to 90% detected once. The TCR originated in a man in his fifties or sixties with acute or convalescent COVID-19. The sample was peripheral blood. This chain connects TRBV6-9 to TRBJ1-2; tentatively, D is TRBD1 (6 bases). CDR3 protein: CASSYYRVDYGYTF. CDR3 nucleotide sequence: TGTGCCAGCAGTTACTACAGGGTGGACTATGGCTACACCTTC.